The entry below gives a single TCR beta chain sequence along with its context. Its specificity is unknown. Germline and junction disagree at one end, which may indicate a read error. TCR beta VDJ and CDR3 profiling used genomic DNA as template. TCRdb redid the calling of the reads with MiXCR, one entry per CDR3 protein. The sample holds about 400,000 distinct CDR3 sequences, 55% to 70% seen once. This entry comes from a study of CD8+CD57+ T cells in acquired aplastic anemia. The wider study: Sorted CD4+ and CD8+ cell DNA averaged about 3 ug. Healthy donor CD4+ samples were sequenced to a depth that averaged roughly 9.9 million reads.

The germline V gene has CDR1 SGHTA and CDR2 FQGNSA. The CDR3 is 13 residues long. Findings and limits, study-wide: Patients versus controls showed no significant CD8+ Simpson's diversity difference. Patients and controls were found to share twenty-nine CD8+ CDR3 sequences.

Sample: sorted CD4+, CD8+, or CD8+CD57+ T cells (not recorded which) from PBMCs. The chain couples TRBV7-2 to TRBJ1-1; D not resolved. This clonotype was sampled from a human donor in good health, serving as a control. The CDR3 DNA reads TGCGCCAGCAGCCAAGAGTTGAACACTGAAGCTTTCTTT. Amino acid sequence: CASSQELNTEAFF. The full variable domain, in which reference TRBV7-2 and TRBJ1-1 provide the parts outside the CDR3, is GAGVSQSPSNKVTEKGKDVELRCDPISGHTALYWYRQSLGQGLEFLIYFQGNSAPDKSGLPSDRFSAERTGGSVSTLTIQRTQQEDSAVYLCASSQELNTEAFFGQGTRLTVV.